The TCR beta chain described here comes from a study of T-cell memory formation after mild COVID-19. Study background: Largely, the TCR clusters proved donor specific.

A word on this clonotype: What it binds is unknown.

This CDR3 is 13 amino acids long. Trimming cost V 1 base and J 10 bases, with 14 bases left between them. Per germline, CDR1 SGHVS and CDR2 FNYEAQ. Researchers used 5'RACE with constant-segment primers to make TCR alpha and TCR beta cDNA libraries that carry sample barcodes and UMIs. TCRdb ran MiXCR on the 5' RACE reads and lists one entry per CDR3 protein. The sample shows about 340,000 distinct CDR3 sequences, approximately 13% of them seen only once. Overall study findings and caveats: Clones from the second wave (peaking day 37) had unconfirmed SARS-CoV-2 specificity. CM and EM subsets held most contracting CD4+ clones; EMRA held CD8+ ones.

Sequenced material: PBMCs or a T cell subset sorted from them (not recorded which). J is TRBJ2-7 and V is TRBV7-6, with D hard to call. This sequence originates from a man between 18 and 29 years old who had mild COVID-19 (a few samples of this study predate the infection). Cell type and time point are not known. The CDR3: CASSLEVGGPQYF. DNA of the CDR3: TGTGCCAGCAGCTTAGAGGTCGGCGGCCCCCAGTACTTC.